The 8 T cell receptor beta chains below come from one sample, sequenced in a study of T cells after posttransplantation cyclophosphamide. The repertoire was sequenced with immunoSEQ multiplex PCR; TCRdb's copy has only in-frame clones and lacks some. The sample shows about 16,000 clones, around 86% of them seen only once. Methotrexate plus calcineurin inhibitor accompanied controls' myeloablative marrow transplants; sampling was 1 year later. Sequenced here: PBMCs, sampled after an allogeneic stem cell transplant with a calcineurin inhibitor and methotrexate. The receptors originated from a male patient in his forties or fifties who received an allogeneic stem cell transplant from an unrelated donor, was CMV-positive, and had chronic GVHD only. Some T cells may be the graft donor's.

The CDR3: CASSLGSLNQPQHF. The CDR3 coding sequence is TGCGCCAGCAGCTTGGGGTCCCTAAATCAGCCCCAGCATTTT. The chain uses TRBV5-1 and TRBJ1-5; no definite D call. This CDR3 has 14 amino acids. CDR1 and CDR2 from the germline V gene are SGHRS and YFSETQ. V was clipped by 0 bases and J by 4 bases, with 8 bases between them.

This CDR3 is CASSLRPAMTSGRRIGEETQYF. The CDR3 DNA reads as TGTGCCAGCAGTTTAAGGCCGGCCATGACTAGCGGGAGGAGGATAGGAGAAGAGACCCAGTACTTC. This chain connects TRBV27 to TRBJ2-5; 13 nucleotides line up with TRBD2. Germline V CDR1 and CDR2: MNHEY, SMNVEV (reference sequence). This CDR3 has 22 amino acids. After removal of 2 bases from V and 3 bases from J, the junction contained 21 bases not matched to a gene.

This clone was counted a single time. The chain couples TRBV7-3 to TRBJ2-2; weak D call: TRBD2 (5 bases). The CDR3 runs 14 residues. Germline V gene sequence: CDR1 SGHTA, CDR2 FQGTGA. The V gene lost 5 bases and the J gene lost 6 bases, with 13 bases spanning the gap. The CDR3 sequence is CASSLSLGAGELFF. The CDR3, as DNA: TGTGCCAGCAGCCTCTCACTAGGTGCCGGGGAGCTGTTTTTT.

The rearrangement links TRBV9 to TRBJ2-1; a possible D gene is TRBD2 (5 bases). The V end lost 0 bases, the J end lost 0 bases, and 28 bases lay between the germline ends. Germline CDR1 reads SGDLS; CDR2 reads YYNGEE. The CDR3 totals 22 residues. As DNA, the CDR3 is TGTGCCAGCAGCGTAGGACTCCTAGCCCCCCGGGATTTGTCCAGCTCCTACAATGAGCAGTTCTTC. It translates to CASSVGLLAPRDLSSSYNEQFF.

The chain employs TRBV7-8 and TRBJ2-1; 11 nucleotides agree with TRBD2. The germline V gene encodes CDR1 SGHVS and CDR2 FQNEAQ. CDR3 length equals 18 residues. V lost 3 bases and J lost 0; bases outside the gene matches: 7. CDR3 protein: CASSFTSGGLSSYNEQFF. The CDR3 DNA reads TGTGCCAGCAGCTTTACTAGCGGGGGCCTCAGCTCCTACAATGAGCAGTTCTTC.

The sample holds one count of this clone. The chain couples TRBV11-2 to TRBJ2-3; unclear D gene. CDR3 length: 13 residues. V lost 1 base and J lost 2, with 4 bases in between. Germline loops: CDR1 SGHAT, CDR2 FQNNGV. The CDR3 sequence: CASSLVITDTQYF. CDR3 coding DNA: TGTGCCAGCAGCTTAGTAATCACAGATACGCAGTATTTT.

The chain carries TRBV9 and TRBJ2-2; TRBD2 matches at 12 bases. Germline values: CDR1 SGDLS, CDR2 YYNGEE. The CDR3 is 16 residues long. J lost 4 bases, V lost 3 bases, and 4 bases had no gene match. The CDR3 region is CASSGTSGTITGELFF. Here the CDR3 DNA reads TGTGCCAGCAGCGGGACTAGCGGGACAATCACCGGGGAGCTGTTTTTT.

V is TRBV27 and J is TRBJ2-2; 10 bases fit TRBD2. The CDR3 totals 17 residues. Germline V gene lookup returns CDR1 MNHEY and CDR2 SMNVEV (reference sequence). J lost 6 bases, V lost 2 bases, and 9 bases had no gene match. The CDR3 reads CASSLGLAGVIPGELFF. CDR3 in DNA: TGTGCCAGCAGTTTAGGGCTAGCGGGAGTAATTCCCGGGGAGCTGTTTTTT.